The 23 T cell receptor beta chains given below trace back to one sample, sequenced in a study. TCRdb re-derived calls from the reads in MiXCR, one entry per CDR3 protein. The repertoire holds about 5,800 distinct CDR3 sequences, with around 9.5% as singletons. Sequencing used CD4+ T cells from synovial fluid. All receptors derive from a human donor with rheumatoid arthritis.

This clonotype was observed many times. The chain employs TRBV18 and TRBJ2-5; maybe TRBD1 (6 bases). The germline V gene has CDR1 KGHSH and CDR2 LQKENI. The CDR3 runs 13 residues. Between the trimmed V and J ends, which lost 8 bases and 1 base, there was a span of 11 bases. CDR3 sequence: CASTTGLQETQYF. As DNA, the CDR3 is TGTGCCAGCACTACAGGGCTCCAAGAGACCCAGTACTTC.

By share, this clonotype ranks as medium-sized. The chain recombines TRBV7-9 with TRBJ2-7, with 9 nucleotides matching TRBD1. Germline V gene lookup returns CDR1 SEHNR and CDR2 FQNEAQ (reference sequence). The CDR3 length is 13 residues. Losses at the gene ends were 4 bases for V and 6 bases for J; bases not matched to a gene: 4. CDR3 loop: CASSWGQGGEQYF. Written as DNA, the CDR3 is TGTGCCAGCAGCTGGGGACAGGGTGGCGAGCAGTACTTC.

This clonotype was observed at least ten times. The chain links TRBV7-3 to TRBJ2-3; D gene uncertain. CDR1 is SGHTA, CDR2 FQGTGA, per germline. The CDR3 has 14 residues. V was trimmed by 3 bases and J by 1 base, leaving 8 bases between them. CDR3 sequence reads: CASSFGHGTDTQYF. In DNA, the CDR3 is TGTGCCAGCAGCTTCGGGCACGGCACAGATACGCAGTATTTT.

The rearrangement joins TRBV2 to TRBJ2-7; TRBD2 matches 14 bases. Trimming removed 5 bases from V and 2 bases from J; junction bases left unmatched: 8. The CDR3 extends over 17 amino acids. Per germline, CDR1 SNHLY and CDR2 FYNNEI. The CDR3 reads CASSSRLAGGGTYEQYF. The CDR3 DNA reads TGTGCCAGCAGTTCCAGACTAGCGGGAGGGGGTACCTACGAGCAGTACTTC.

This clonotype rates as medium-sized. The V call is TRBV5-5, the J call TRBJ2-1; TRBD2 agrees at 7 bases. Germline CDR1 reads SGHKS; CDR2 reads YYEKEE (reference sequence). J lost 0 bases, V lost 4 bases, and 7 bases had no gene match. This CDR3 contains 16 residues. The CDR3 nucleotides are TGTGCCAGCAGCGGAAGCGGGATCTTCTCCTACAATGAGCAGTTCTTC. Translated, it gives CASSGSGIFSYNEQFF.

This clonotype was observed many times. This rearrangement joins TRBV4-2 to TRBJ1-6; maybe TRBD1 (5 bases). This CDR3 has 17 amino acids. Trimming took 4 bases from V and 5 from J, leaving 18 bases between them. The germline CDR1 and CDR2 sequences are LGHNA and YNFKEQ. CDR3 sequence: CASSPGLRTYDNSPLHF. CDR3 bases: TGTGCCAGCAGCCCGGGGCTTCGGACATACGATAATTCACCCCTCCACTTT.

This clonotype was detected only a few times. The chain recombines TRBV27 with TRBJ1-4, with 9 bases identical to TRBD1. CDR1 is MNHEY and CDR2 is SMNVEV in the germline V gene (reference sequence). The CDR3 length is 15 residues. Trimming cost V 6 bases and J 5 bases; bases outside gene matches: 7. CDR3 bases: TGTGCCAGCAGCGACTCCGGGACAGGGAATGAAAAACTGTTTTTT. Amino acid sequence: CASSDSGTGNEKLFF.

This clonotype is medium-sized by share. V usage is TRBV11-2 and J usage is TRBJ2-1; D ambiguous. The germline V and J ends were trimmed by 1 base and 6 bases, with 4 bases remaining between them. The CDR3 covers 12 residues. Germline V gene data show CDR1 as SGHAT and CDR2 as FQNNGV. Written as DNA, the CDR3 is TGTGCCAGCAGCTTAGGGACCAATGAGCAGTTCTTC. Translation gives CASSLGTNEQFF.

This clonotype appeared a few times. This rearrangement joins TRBV7-3 to TRBJ2-5, with TRBD2 identical over 14 bases. Germline-derived CDR1 and CDR2 are SGHTA and FQGTGA. Trimming cost V 4 bases and J 4 bases; bases outside gene matches: 5. The CDR3 is made up of 16 amino acids. CDR3 bases: TGTGCCAGCAGCTGGGGACTAGCGGGAGACGGAGAGACCCAGTACTTC. It specifies CASSWGLAGDGETQYF.

This clonotype was observed at least ten times. V usage is TRBV27 and J usage is TRBJ2-7; TRBD2 agrees at 7 bases. Germline V gene data show CDR1 as MNHEY and CDR2 as SMNVEV (reference sequence). The CDR3 is made up of 15 amino acids. The ends lost 8 bases at V and 3 bases at J; junction bases unmatched: 13. The CDR3 DNA follows: TGTGCCAGCCCGCTGCGGAGCGGGATATACTACGAGCAGTACTTC. It is translated as CASPLRSGIYYEQYF.

This clonotype came up many times. The chain recombines TRBV20-1 with TRBJ2-1; 15 nucleotides agree with TRBD2. J was trimmed by 4 bases and V by 5 bases; bases with no gene match: 6. The CDR3 extends over 16 amino acids. Germline loops: CDR1 DFQATT, CDR2 SNEGSKA (reference sequence). The CDR3 nucleotides are TGCAGTGCTGAGGGACTAGCGGGAGGCCCTTACAATGAGCAGTTCTTC. Protein product: CSAEGLAGGPYNEQFF.

Sample share makes this clonotype medium-sized. J is TRBJ2-5 and V is TRBV9, with 11 bases fitting TRBD2. Germline lookup yields CDR1 SGDLS and CDR2 YYNGEE. This CDR3 is built from 16 residues. J gave up 1 base and V 0 bases, and 2 bases lay outside the gene matches. CDR3 residues: CASSVGLAGLQETQYF. The CDR3 DNA follows: TGTGCCAGCAGCGTAGGACTAGCGGGACTCCAAGAGACCCAGTACTTC.

This clonotype is judged medium-sized. CDR3 nucleotides: TGTGCCAGCAGCTTAGGACCGAGTGAAGCTTTCTTT. It yields the protein CASSLGPSEAFF. The rearrangement joins TRBV11-3 to TRBJ1-1, with D uncertain. The CDR3 length is 12 residues. V lost 1 base, J lost 7 bases, and 7 bases lay in between. Germline V gives CDR1 SGHNT, CDR2 YENEEA.

Many counts were recorded for this clonotype. The V call is TRBV24-1, the J call TRBJ2-5, with D maybe TRBD1 (5 bases). V lost 6 bases and J lost 5, with 9 bases in between. Germline CDR1 reads KGHDR; CDR2 reads SFDVKD. The CDR3 has 12 amino acids. CDR3 in DNA: TGTGCCACCAGTACTACAGGCGAGACCCAGTACTTC. It specifies CATSTTGETQYF.

This clonotype showed up many times. The chain joins TRBV6-1 to TRBJ2-7; D ambiguous. The V and J ends lost 4 bases and 0 bases respectively, with 13 bases between them. The CDR3 is 15 amino acids. The V gene's germline CDR1 is MNHNS and CDR2 SASEGT. As DNA, the CDR3 is TGTGCCAGCAGTGTTACCTTCGTGGACTCCTACGAGCAGTACTTC. Translated, it gives CASSVTFVDSYEQYF.

The table lists this clonotype with many counts. The rearrangement uses TRBV28 and TRBJ1-4, with TRBD1 identical over 12 bases. Trimming cost V 6 bases and J 2 bases; bases outside gene matches: 4. Germline V gene data show CDR1 as MDHEN and CDR2 as SYDVKM. This CDR3 comprises 16 residues. The CDR3 bases are TGTGCCAGCAGGGGACAGGGGGCTTCTACTAATGAAAAACTGTTTTTT. It specifies CASRGQGASTNEKLFF.

This clonotype showed up many times. V is TRBV7-2 and J is TRBJ2-3; possible D gene TRBD1, 6 bases. V was cut by 1 base and J by 0 bases, with 11 bases left in between. The CDR3 runs 16 residues. CDR1 and CDR2 (germline): SGHTA, FQGNSA. In DNA, the CDR3 is TGTGCCAGCAGCTTAGGGGGGACAACTAGCACAGATACGCAGTATTTT. It specifies CASSLGGTTSTDTQYF.

The V and J genes are TRBV10-3 and TRBJ2-1; D is uncertain. Trimming left V 7 bases short and J 7 bases short, with 11 bases between. This CDR3 is built from 12 residues. CDR1 is ENHRY and CDR2 is SYGVKD in the germline V gene. The CDR3 reads CAINNYENEQFF. In DNA form, the CDR3 reads TGTGCCATCAATAACTACGAGAATGAGCAGTTCTTC.

This clonotype is deemed medium-sized. The gene calls are TRBV7-9 and TRBJ1-3; TRBD1 aligns across 8 bases. V gave up 1 base and J gave up 2 bases; unmatched junction bases: 10. Germline CDR1 SEHNR, CDR2 FQNEAQ (reference sequence). The CDR3 sequence is 18 residues long. As DNA, the CDR3 is TGTGCCAGCAGCTTAGGGGACGGACAGGGAGGCCCTGGAAACACCATATATTTT. The encoded protein is CASSLGDGQGGPGNTIYF.

This clonotype was counted at least ten times. V gene TRBV18 combines with J gene TRBJ2-1, with D unresolved. CDR1 and CDR2 from the germline V gene are KGHSH and LQKENI. CDR3 length: 11 amino acids. Trimming took 4 bases from V and 7 from J, leaving 5 bases between them. CDR3 sequence (DNA): TGTGCCAGCTCACTAAGTAATGAGCAGTTCTTC. Translation gives CASSLSNEQFF.

This clonotype was seen repeatedly, ten times or more. The rearrangement joins TRBV30 to TRBJ1-1, with D unclear. The CDR3 consists of 12 residues. Germline-derived CDR1 and CDR2 are GTSNPN and SVGIG (reference sequence). V lost 4 bases, J lost 0 bases, and 6 bases lay in between. The DNA for the CDR3 is TGTGCCTGGACAGCTATGAACACTGAAGCTTTCTTT. This sequence encodes CAWTAMNTEAFF.

In this sample, this clonotype turned up a few times. This CDR3 is CASRLAAPNTGELFF. The CDR3 DNA is TGCGCCAGCAGATTAGCGGCCCCGAACACCGGGGAGCTGTTTTTT. V usage is TRBV4-1 and J usage is TRBJ2-2; possible D gene TRBD2, 6 bases. V shed 6 bases and J shed 0 bases, with 11 bases lying between them. Looked up from germline, CDR1 is MGHRA and CDR2 is YSYEKL. The CDR3 has 15 residues.

This clonotype ranks as medium-sized. The rearrangement joins TRBV10-3 to TRBJ2-3; D uncertain. The V and J ends lost 10 bases and 6 bases respectively, with 14 bases between them. The germline V gene encodes CDR1 ENHRY and CDR2 SYGVKD. The CDR3 length is 12 residues. The CDR3 DNA reads TGTGCCACGAACCCTCTGGGGGATACGCAGTATTTT. This translates into CATNPLGDTQYF.